Listed below are T cell receptor beta chains from one sample, sequenced in a study of CD8+ T cells in alopecia areata. Profiling relied on immunoSEQ multiplex PCR, and the TCRdb table lists in-frame clones only, not all of them. Of some 120,000 clones detected, roughly three fifths appear once; the ten largest clones hold roughly 4.5%. The sequences come from CD4+ T cells sorted from blood, collected at week 0. These receptors were taken from a human donor with alopecia areata. CDR3s include the opening cysteine and the closing phenylalanine or tryptophan. The D gene is left open where the match is weak. Only part of the rows carry a size: once, few, many, or a class if the clone is expanded.

v_gene	d_gene	abundance	j_gene	CDR3aa	CDR3nt
TRBV28	NA	few	TRBJ2-3	CASTGGADTQYF	TGTGCCAGCACAGGGGGGGCAGATACGCAGTATTTT
TRBV27	NA	NA	TRBJ1-2	CASSRDGNYGYTF	TGTGCCAGCAGTAGGGACGGTAACTATGGCTACACCTTC
TRBV30	TRBD1	NA	TRBJ1-3	CASKPHPGDRGSGNTIYF	TGTGCCTCCAAACCACACCCCGGGGACAGGGGCTCTGGAAACACCATATATTTT
TRBV30	NA	few	TRBJ2-7	CACPSAASSYEQYF	TGTGCCTGCCCCTCGGCGGCGAGCTCCTACGAGCAGTACTTC
TRBV7-2	NA	NA	TRBJ2-2	CASSPKLGQRNTGELFF	TGTGCCAGCAGCCCAAAGTTAGGACAGAGGAACACCGGGGAGCTGTTTTTT
TRBV11-2	TRBD1	few	TRBJ2-1	CASSLIRDSQNNEQFF	TGTGCCAGCAGCTTGATCCGGGACAGCCAAAACAATGAGCAGTTCTTC
TRBV7-9	NA	NA	TRBJ1-5	CASSLFGEQPQHF	TGTGCCAGCAGCTTATTCGGGGAACAGCCCCAGCATTTT
TRBV29-1	TRBD1	few	TRBJ1-2	CSVSQGAVGYTF	TGCAGCGTTTCTCAGGGGGCGGTCGGCTACACCTTC
TRBV2	TRBD2	NA	TRBJ2-1	CASSLSGKGFF	TGTGCCAGCAGTTTAAGCGGGAAGGGGTTCTTC
TRBV5-5	NA	medium-sized	TRBJ1-5	CASSDLGAGTSNQPQHF	TGTGCCAGCAGCGATCTCGGGGCAGGGACGAGCAATCAGCCCCAGCATTTT